What follows are 10 T cell receptor beta chains derived from one specimen sequenced in a study of blood T cells in healthy people across ages. Primers used in a second PCR of roughly 6 to 11 cycles were a sample-barcoded 5' primer and a J-beta primer mix. Each CDR3 protein is one row after TCRdb ran MiXCR on the 5' RACE reads. The sample has 850,000 to 1,000,000 distinct CDR3 sequences, under 50% seen once; the top ten hold roughly 13%. The sequencing input was blood. The source of these receptors is a man aged 25-45 years in good health.

This chain links TRBV29-1 with TRBJ1-6; D is possibly TRBD1 (5 bases). Germline values: CDR1 SQVTM, CDR2 ANQGSEA. The CDR3 length is 14 residues. V was cut by 4 bases and J by 7 bases, with 14 bases left in between. The CDR3 loop is CSVGDSGRNSPLHF. CDR3 in DNA: TGCAGCGTTGGTGACAGTGGTAGGAATTCACCCCTCCACTTT.

This clonotype was found a few times. J is TRBJ1-2 and V is TRBV15; D might be TRBD1 (5 bases). CDR3 length: 13 residues. Germline V lookup: CDR1 LNHNV, CDR2 YYDKDF (reference sequence). Trimming stripped 3 bases from V and 8 bases from J, with 13 bases between. In DNA, the CDR3 is TGTGCCACCAGCAGGGACGGGACCGGGGGCTACACCTTC. Residues: CATSRDGTGGYTF.

The rearrangement links TRBV6-5 to TRBJ1-5, with D maybe TRBD1 (6 bases). Germline V CDR1 and CDR2: MNHEY, SVGAGI. The CDR3 spans 18 residues. The ends were cut back, 0 bases at V and 0 bases at J, with 15 bases in the middle. CDR3 nucleotide sequence: TGTGCCAGCAGTTACTCCCATTCCAGGGGTTTTAGCAATCAGCCCCAGCATTTT. Residues: CASSYSHSRGFSNQPQHF.

As for this clonotype: The junction does not match germline at one end; this may be a read error. The chain recombines TRBV12-3 or TRBV12-4 with TRBJ1-1; TRBD1 matches at 9 bases. This CDR3 spans 19 amino acids. The CDR3 bases are TGTGCCAGCACCCCCGGGACAGGGAAACTCACCGGCATGAACATTGAAGCTTTCTTT. It yields the protein CASTPGTGKLTGMNIEAFF.

The V call is TRBV29-1, the J call TRBJ2-6; D unclear. This CDR3 region has 15 residues. Trimming pared 4 bases from V and 2 bases from J, leaving 12 bases between. The germline V gene encodes CDR1 SQVTM and CDR2 ANQGSEA. In DNA, the CDR3 is TGCAGCGTTGGAGGCGGCGTTGCTGGGGCCAACGTCCTGACTTTC. Translation gives CSVGGGVAGANVLTF.

The chain couples TRBV28 to TRBJ2-7; TRBD1 matches 7 bases. Germline V gene sequence: CDR1 MDHEN, CDR2 SYDVKM. The J segment lost 2 bases and the V segment lost 7 bases, leaving 8 bases of the junction unmatched. This CDR3 has 14 amino acids. CDR3 residues: CASTETGITYEQYF. For the CDR3, the DNA is TGTGCCAGCACGGAGACAGGGATAACCTACGAGCAGTACTTC.

This clonotype appeared a few times. V gene TRBV12-3 or TRBV12-4 combines with J gene TRBJ2-2, with D maybe TRBD2 (5 bases). Trimming left V 5 bases short and J 1 base short, with 11 bases between. The CDR3 runs to 15 residues. In nucleotides, the CDR3 is TGTGCCAGCAGTCACCTTGGAGGGAACACCGGGGAGCTGTTTTTT. Its protein is CASSHLGGNTGELFF.

This clonotype was picked up many times. The chain is built from TRBV12-3 or TRBV12-4 and TRBJ2-3; possible D gene TRBD1, 6 bases. Trimming cost V 6 bases and J 6 bases, with 16 bases left between them. The CDR3 contains 14 residues. The CDR3 DNA reads TGTGCCAGCAGACTACAACAGGGAATGGATACGCAGTATTTT. It encodes CASRLQQGMDTQYF.

The rearrangement links TRBV4-2 to TRBJ2-3; 10 nucleotides line up with TRBD2. This CDR3 has 22 residues. Germline-derived CDR1 and CDR2 are LGHNA and YNFKEQ. J lost 0 bases, V lost 0 bases, and 18 bases had no gene match. This chain's CDR3 is CASSQDEVGRLAGAWSTDTQYF. In DNA, the CDR3 is TGTGCCAGCAGCCAAGATGAAGTGGGACGGCTAGCGGGGGCCTGGAGCACAGATACGCAGTATTTT.

This chain uses TRBV27 with TRBJ2-1, with TRBD2 matching over 8 bases. The CDR3 has 14 residues. Germline values: CDR1 MNHEY, CDR2 SMNVEV (reference sequence). V shed 3 bases, J shed 3 bases, and the junction held 1 base outside the gene matches. CDR3 residues: CASSLGLDYNEQFF. CDR3 nucleotide sequence: TGTGCCAGCAGTTTGGGACTAGACTACAATGAGCAGTTCTTC.